This TCR beta chain was sequenced in a study of shared clonotypes between healthy human individuals. As for the study in general: For every donor, three CD4 naive, three CD4 memory, two CD8 naive and one CD8 memory plates were used.

The repertoire was sequenced with immunoSEQ multiplex PCR; TCRdb's copy has only in-frame clones and lacks some. This table holds around 1.6 million clones, about 98% found once. In germline, CDR1 is SGHNT, CDR2 YYREEE (reference sequence). V shed 0 bases and J 4 bases; nucleotides not matched to a gene: 8. The CDR3 consists of 18 residues. Healthy adults negative for HIV, lacking recent acute infections or vaccinations, served as donors. This clone was seen only once. What it binds is unknown. Notes on the study in general: Tissue TCR repertoires likely differ from these blood-only repertoires.

The rearrangement joins TRBV5-4 to TRBJ2-3; 13 nucleotides match TRBD2. The sequence came from a man aged 25 to 45 in good health. Sequenced: naive CD4+ T cells sorted from blood. The sample's subset: CD45RA+ positively selected. The CDR3 coding sequence is TGTGCCAGCAGCTTGGTGGGGAGACTAGCGGGAGGCTCAGATACGCAGTATTTT. Protein sequence: CASSLVGRLAGGSDTQYF.